Sequencing of this T cell receptor beta chain was carried out in a study of neurological immune-mediated disorders. Overall study findings and caveats: The greatest TCR clonal expansion occurred in HTLV-1-associated myelopathy and the least in multiple sclerosis, which fell below healthy controls.

As healthy controls, volunteers from a blood bank in Maryland, USA, were used. The sorted libraries took roughly 1 million CD4+ or CD8+ T cells. Germline V gives CDR1 SGHRS, CDR2 YFSETQ. The CDR3 region is 19 residues in length, termini included. TCRdb re-analysed the 5' RACE reads in MiXCR, keeping a single row per CDR3 protein. Here the sample spans about 38,000 distinct CDR3 sequences, more than 4.5% being singletons. Details on this clonotype: Its antigen is still unknown. Because the CDR3's place on the DNA is in doubt, the DNA is left out and the CDR3 is given as listed by TCRdb.

This chain uses TRBV5-1 with TRBJ2-1; no DNA check was done on the table's D call, TRBD1. The TCR originated in a man between 18 and 29 years old in good health. Sample: CD4+ T cells from blood. CDR3 protein: CASSFYICSAPVRGHEQFF.